The text below deals with one T cell receptor (beta chain). Its antigen is not known. CDR3 length equals 9 residues. V was trimmed by 9 bases and J by 8 bases, leaving 4 bases between them. The use of a sample-barcoded 5' primer and a J-beta primer mix characterized a second PCR of roughly 6 to 12 cycles. TCRdb reanalysed the 5' RACE reads using MiXCR and keeps one entry per CDR3 protein. The data show 1.5 million to 2 million distinct CDR3 sequences, roughly 30% seen once. The data originate from a study of blood T cells in healthy people across ages. Study results and caveats: Diversity figures based on one million T cells were deemed too low. Roughly linearly, TCR beta diversity per million T cells fell as age increased.

The genes are TRBV12-3 or TRBV12-4 and TRBJ1-4; D gene unclear. Sequenced sample: blood. The receptor comes from a woman aged 25 to 39 in good health. CDR3 region: CARGEKLFF. CDR3 bases: TGTGCCAGGGGAGAAAAACTGTTTTTT.